A selection of T cell receptor beta chains follows, all from one sample in a study of tumor-infiltrating lymphocytes in primary liver carcinoma. From the multiplex PCR reads, TCRdb called clonotypes with MiXCR, one entry per CDR3 protein. Here the sample spans 150,000 to 200,000 distinct CDR3 sequences, about 60% being singletons. The sample consisted of peripheral blood. These receptors came from a man between 40 and 49 years old with primary liver carcinoma and hepatitis B virus infection. CDR3s include the opening cysteine and the closing phenylalanine or tryptophan. The order of the fields is V gene, D gene, CDR3 length, J gene, clone size, CDR3 protein, CDR3 DNA. The D gene is left open where the match is weak. The listing skips clone size in some rows; elsewhere it reads once, few, many or a size class.

TRBV29-1	TRBD2	13	TRBJ2-7	few	CSVARGELNEQYF	TGCAGCGTTGCCCGGGGGGAGCTGAACGAGCAGTACTTC
TRBV6-6	TRBD2	15	TRBJ2-1	NA	CASTLAGGPGDEQFF	TGTGCCAGCACCCTAGCGGGAGGGCCTGGTGATGAGCAGTTCTTC
TRBV30	TRBD2	14	TRBJ2-1	once	CAWRDSGSRGEQFF	TGTGCCTGGAGAGATAGCGGGAGTCGAGGCGAGCAGTTCTTC
TRBV29-1	TRBD1	14	TRBJ1-2	few	CSVYTSQGAGGYTF	TGCAGCGTTTACACGAGCCAGGGGGCGGGAGGCTACACCTTC
TRBV29-1	NA	15	TRBJ2-2	many	CSVGARSANTGELFF	TGCAGCGTTGGGGCCAGATCCGCGAACACCGGGGAGCTGTTTTTT
TRBV12-3/TRBV12-4	NA	14	TRBJ2-5	NA	CASSRGRTVQSQYF	TGTGCCAGCAGCCGTGGACGGACGGTCCAGTCCCAGTACTTC
TRBV11-2	TRBD1	14	TRBJ1-4	NA	CASTDRVGRGKLFF	TGTGCCAGCACCGACAGGGTAGGGCGAGGAAAACTGTTTTTT
TRBV10-3	NA	13	TRBJ1-2	few	CAISESDGSGYTF	TGTGCCATCAGTGAGTCGGACGGGTCAGGCTACACCTTC
TRBV5-1	TRBD2	16	TRBJ2-1	NA	CASSLGTSGIYNEQFF	TGCGCCAGCAGCTTGGGGACTAGCGGGATCTACAATGAGCAGTTCTTC
TRBV29-1	NA	15	TRBJ1-4	NA	CSVGQGGATNEKLFF	TGCAGCGTTGGGCAGGGCGGCGCAACTAATGAAAAACTGTTTTTT
TRBV6-5	NA	11	TRBJ2-7	NA	CASSYGLDQYF	TGTGCCAGCAGTTACGGGCTCGATCAGTACTTC
TRBV6-1	NA	15	TRBJ2-7	NA	CASSDNPLDMGEQYF	TGTGCCAGCAGTGACAACCCCCTGGACATGGGCGAGCAGTACTTC
TRBV7-9	TRBD2	13	TRBJ2-7	NA	CASSMGTSPGQHF	TGTGCCAGCAGCATGGGGACTAGCCCAGGGCAGCACTTC
TRBV29-1	NA	15	TRBJ2-5	many	CSADTHDTTGETQYF	TGCAGCGCCGATACGCACGATACGACTGGAGAGACCCAGTACTTC
TRBV11-2	NA	14	TRBJ2-1	many	CASSLLVTGNEQFF	TGTGCCAGCAGCTTATTAGTCACCGGCAATGAGCAGTTCTTC
TRBV11-3	NA	15	TRBJ2-1	NA	CASSLVAVQGREQFF	TGTGCCAGCAGCTTAGTCGCGGTTCAGGGTAGGGAGCAGTTCTTC
TRBV11-2	NA	17	TRBJ2-5	NA	CAICLVSGVSRQETQYF	TGTGCCATCTGCTTAGTAAGTGGGGTCAGTCGGCAAGAGACCCAGTACTTC
TRBV6-1	TRBD1	15	TRBJ1-5	NA	CASRRQGESNQPQHF	TGTGCCAGCAGAAGACAGGGTGAAAGCAATCAGCCCCAGCATTTT
TRBV12-3/TRBV12-4	NA	14	TRBJ2-3	NA	CASSLRAEADTQYF	TGTGCCAGCAGTTTAAGAGCCGAGGCAGATACGCAGTATTTT
TRBV11-2	TRBD2	13	TRBJ2-5	many	CASSLEERGRQYF	TGTGCCAGCAGCTTAGAGGAGCGGGGACGGCAGTACTTC
TRBV5-1	TRBD1	18	TRBJ1-3	once	CASSRLEQGAQNGNTIYF	TGCGCCAGCAGCCGACTCGAACAGGGGGCGCAAAATGGAAACACCATATATTTT
TRBV6-5	NA	15	TRBJ2-2	NA	CASSLQGRGTGELFF	TGTGCCAGCAGTTTACAGGGGAGGGGAACCGGGGAGCTGTTTTTT
TRBV12-5	NA	12	TRBJ2-1	NA	CASGLGLDEQFF	TGTGCTAGTGGTTTAGGGTTGGATGAGCAGTTCTTC
TRBV29-1	TRBD2	18	TRBJ2-1	NA	CSVEALERPGLVYTTQFF	TGCAGCGTTGAAGCCCTGGAGAGGCCGGGACTAGTTTATACTACTCAGTTCTTC
TRBV6-6	NA	14	TRBJ1-5	once	CARSYPDENQPQHF	TGTGCCAGAAGTTACCCGGACGAAAATCAGCCCCAGCATTTT
TRBV14	TRBD1	13	TRBJ2-7	NA	CASRDRGKYEQYF	TGTGCCAGCCGGGACAGGGGGAAGTACGAGCAGTACTTC
TRBV5-1	TRBD1	13	TRBJ1-2	few	CASSPGQGLDYTF	TGCGCCAGCAGCCCAGGACAGGGGCTAGACTACACCTTC
TRBV19	TRBD2	16	TRBJ2-3	NA	CASSELAGTSTDTQYF	TGTGCCAGTAGTGAACTAGCGGGGACTAGCACAGATACGCAGTATTTT
TRBV12-3/TRBV12-4	NA	13	TRBJ2-5	NA	CASTTVGVETQYF	TGTGCCAGCACCACAGTGGGGGTGGAGACCCAGTACTTC
TRBV7-9	NA	14	TRBJ2-6	NA	CASSTGPGANVLTF	TGTGCCAGCAGCACAGGCCCTGGGGCCAACGTCCTGACTTTC
TRBV28	NA	16	TRBJ1-1	once	CASSSLSAGTNTEAFF	TGTGCCAGCAGTTCACTCTCTGCAGGGACGAACACTGAAGCTTTCTTT
TRBV4-1	TRBD1	15	TRBJ1-2	NA	CASSQAPGQGYGYTF	TGCGCCAGCAGCCAAGCCCCGGGACAGGGCTACGGCTACACCTTC
TRBV28	NA	12	TRBJ2-2	NA	CAAQGFTGELFF	TGTGCCGCGCAGGGGTTCACTGGTGAGCTGTTTTTT
TRBV4-2	TRBD1	16	TRBJ1-5	NA	CASSQDPGTGGQPQHF	TGCGCCAGCAGCCAAGATCCAGGGACAGGGGGCCAGCCCCAGCATTTT
TRBV12-3/TRBV12-4	NA	12	TRBJ1-1	NA	CASSLSHAEAFF	TGTGCCAGCAGTTTGAGCCACGCTGAAGCTTTCTTT
TRBV6-4	NA	13	TRBJ2-1	NA	CASSDLQGGEQFF	TGTGCCAGCAGTGACTTACAAGGGGGTGAGCAGTTCTTC
TRBV11-2	NA	14	TRBJ2-2	many	CASSLDLHTGELFF	TGTGCCAGCAGCTTAGACCTTCACACCGGGGAGCTGTTTTTT
TRBV10-3	NA	15	TRBJ1-5	NA	CTISEGLGGNQPQHF	TGTACCATCAGTGAGGGCCTGGGAGGCAATCAGCCCCAGCATTTT
TRBV12-3/TRBV12-4	TRBD1	14	TRBJ2-7	NA	CASSQRDRGHEQYF	TGTGCCAGCAGCCAACGGGACAGGGGCCACGAGCAGTACTTC
TRBV19	NA	14	TRBJ2-7	NA	CASSRGLTTYEQYF	TGTGCCAGTAGTAGAGGACTTACAACCTACGAGCAGTACTTC
TRBV11-2	TRBD2	16	TRBJ2-5	NA	CTSRYTGREVGETQYF	TGTACCAGCAGATATACGGGACGGGAGGTGGGGGAGACCCAGTACTTC
TRBV11-1	NA	12	TRBJ2-1	NA	CASSPLEDAQFF	TGTGCCAGCAGCCCGTTAGAGGATGCGCAGTTCTTT
TRBV29-1	NA	13	TRBJ1-5	NA	CRVGAGGGQPQHF	TGCAGAGTTGGAGCTGGGGGCGGTCAGCCCCAGCATTTT
TRBV5-6	NA	15	TRBJ2-3	NA	CASSSDGPSTDTQYF	TGTGCCAGCAGCTCCGACGGTCCTAGCACAGATACGCAGTATTTT
TRBV5-4	NA	14	TRBJ2-5	NA	CASSLAGATETQYF	TGTGCCAGCAGCTTGGCCGGGGCGACAGAGACCCAGTACTTC
TRBV11-2	TRBD2	18	TRBJ2-5	NA	CASNFRASGRAWGETQYF	TGTGCCAGCAACTTTAGGGCTAGCGGGAGGGCCTGGGGAGAGACCCAGTACTTC
TRBV6-6	TRBD1	16	TRBJ1-6	NA	CASSPPGQGNNSPLHF	TGTGCCAGCAGTCCTCCGGGACAGGGGAATAATTCACCCCTCCACTTT
TRBV5-6	NA	11	TRBJ1-2	once	CASRRSNGYTF	TGTGCCAGTAGGAGGTCGAATGGCTACACCTTC
TRBV11-2	NA	13	TRBJ2-1	NA	CASSLGRRGEHFF	TGTGCCAGCAGCTTAGGTCGCAGGGGTGAGCACTTCTTC
TRBV12-3/TRBV12-4	NA	12	TRBJ2-2	few	CASEINPGELFF	TGTGCCAGCGAAATCAATCCCGGGGAGCTGTTTTTT
TRBV6-1	NA	13	TRBJ2-5	NA	CASLQGDLETQYF	TGTGCCAGCTTACAGGGAGACCTAGAGACCCAGTACTTC
TRBV11-2	NA	14	TRBJ2-2	NA	CANSLSRNTGELLF	TGTGCCAACAGCTTATCCCGGAACACCGGGGAGCTGTTGTTT
TRBV6-5	TRBD2	16	TRBJ2-1	NA	CASSPQWGGWYNEQFF	TGTGCCAGCAGCCCCCAATGGGGAGGGTGGTACAATGAGCAGTTCTTC
TRBV28	NA	12	TRBJ2-3	NA	CASSVQTDTQYF	TGTGCCAGCAGCGTACAGACAGATACGCAGTATTTT
TRBV28	NA	12	TRBJ1-2	few	CASSSQGRGYTF	TGTGCCAGCAGTTCACAGGGTCGGGGCTACACCTTC